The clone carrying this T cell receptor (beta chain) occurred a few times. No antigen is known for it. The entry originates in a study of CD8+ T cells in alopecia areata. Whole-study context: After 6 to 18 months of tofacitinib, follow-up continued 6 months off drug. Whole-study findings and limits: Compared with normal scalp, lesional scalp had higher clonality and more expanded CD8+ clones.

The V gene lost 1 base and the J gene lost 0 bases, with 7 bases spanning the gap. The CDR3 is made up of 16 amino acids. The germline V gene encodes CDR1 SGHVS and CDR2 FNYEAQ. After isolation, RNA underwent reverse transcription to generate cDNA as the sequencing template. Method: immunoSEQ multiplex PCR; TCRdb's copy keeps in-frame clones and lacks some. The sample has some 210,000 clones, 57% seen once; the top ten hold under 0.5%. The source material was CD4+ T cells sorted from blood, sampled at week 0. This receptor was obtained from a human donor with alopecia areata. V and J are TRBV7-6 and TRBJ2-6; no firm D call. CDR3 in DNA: TGTGCCAGCAGCTTAGAAAGGGCCTCTGGGGCCAACGTCCTGACTTTC. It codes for CASSLERASGANVLTF.